The clone carrying this T cell receptor (beta chain) was seen a handful of times. No antigen is known for it. The sample belongs to a study of response to subunit inactivated influenza vaccine. Study outcomes and limitations: Each seasonal flu vaccination may recruit only limited new T cells, authors suggested.

With 0 bases clipped from V and 12 bases from J, the junction kept 18 bases outside the gene matches. The CDR3 spans 17 residues. CDR1 LGHNA and CDR2 YNFKEQ come from the germline V gene. TCRdb re-derived calls from the RT-PCR reads in MiXCR, one entry per CDR3 protein. This repertoire shows over 800,000 distinct CDR3 sequences, 21% found once; its top ten account for roughly 10%. The chain joins TRBV4-2 to TRBJ2-7; 9 bases match TRBD1. This sequence originates from a man in his fifties who received an inactivated influenza vaccine. Sequencing used PBMCs from blood, obtained around 5 days after vaccination. CDR3 loop: CASSQDSGTGPAMGRYF. Here the CDR3 DNA reads TGTGCCAGCAGCCAAGATTCCGGGACAGGGCCCGCGATGGGTCGGTACTTC.